This T cell receptor (beta chain) was observed in a study of beta chain features in type 1 diabetes. Study observations and caveats: Cells expressing TCR highly could be over-represented by cDNA sequencing. PCR, the amplification step, might favor shorter templates, equally in patients and controls. Naive, central memory and Treg TCRB repertoires appeared more alike in patients than in healthy donors.

The authors reverse transcribed all of the isolated RNA, so sequencing captured expressed TCRB transcripts. Clones were sequenced by immunoSEQ multiplex PCR, and TCRdb holds only the in-frame ones, with some missing. The table has about 45,000 clones, under 65% seen once. This clone has only a few counts. The antigen is undetermined. V shed 0 bases, J shed 2 bases, and the junction held 1 base outside the gene matches. Germline V gives CDR1 SGHTA, CDR2 FQGNSA. The CDR3 totals 17 residues. About 120 mL of blood, on average, came from one heparinised draw per donor. This sequence was found in a woman younger than 30 in good health. The specimen was Tregs from blood. The rearrangement uses TRBV7-2 and TRBJ2-6; 10 bases agree with TRBD2. The CDR3 DNA reads as TGTGCCAGCAGCTTAGCTAGCGGGAGGACTGGGGCCAACGTCCTGACTTTC. Its protein product is CASSLASGRTGANVLTF.